This T cell receptor beta chain was observed in a study of T cells in Graves' hyperthyroidism and ophthalmopathy. General study findings and limits: Blood samples included most of the expanded thyroid clonotypes exceeding 0.001.

RNA transcripts yielded amplified TCR beta CDR3 regions. TCR CDR3 regions were first amplified by RT-PCR with HTBI primers. One entry per CDR3 protein results from TCRdb running MiXCR on the multiplex PCR reads. The sample lists around 480,000 distinct CDR3 sequences; around 14% were seen once. Recently diagnosed hyperthyroidism of less than 2 months' duration affected patients aged 18 to 65. The table lists this clonotype with a few counts. Its antigen remains unidentified. The trim removed 3 bases at V and 10 bases at J, leaving 10 bases unmatched. The CDR3 totals 15 residues. Per the germline V gene, CDR1 is LNHDA and CDR2 is SQIVND (reference sequence).

Sample: blood. This TCR was recovered from a woman under 30 with Graves' hyperthyroidism. The chain joins TRBV19 to TRBJ2-1, with 9 bases lining up with TRBD2. The CDR3 coding sequence is TGTGCCAGTAGTATCGTTAGCGGGAGAAGGAGGGAGCAGTTCTTC. It translates to CASSIVSGRRREQFF.